The 28 T cell receptor beta chains reported below all come from one sample, sequenced in a study of cytomegalovirus exposure and HLA in healthy donors. TCRdb's copy holds only in-frame clones and misses some; the assay was immunoSEQ multiplex PCR. This table has some 150,000 clones, about 91% appearing once. The sample consisted of PBMCs. All receptors come from a woman younger than 35 in good health and CMV-seropositive.

The chain carries TRBV6-5 and TRBJ1-6, with D possibly matching TRBD1 (6 bases). The germline CDR1 and CDR2 sequences are MNHEY and SVGAGI. V was pared by 7 bases and J by 5 bases, with 15 bases between. This CDR3 contains 15 residues. The CDR3 sequence: CASTRGTKNNSPLHF. CDR3 coding DNA: TGTGCCAGCACCCGAGGGACAAAAAATAATTCACCCCTCCACTTT.

V usage is TRBV2 and J usage is TRBJ1-3; possibly TRBD1 for D (5 bases). Trimming removed 4 bases at V and 1 base at J, with 8 bases between. The CDR3 is 14 amino acids. CDR1 SNHLY and CDR2 FYNNEI come from the germline V gene. The CDR3 is CASSGGGSGNTIYF. Written as DNA, the CDR3 is TGTGCCAGCAGTGGCGGGGGGTCTGGAAACACCATATATTTT.

This chain uses TRBV27 with TRBJ2-7; D possibly corresponds to TRBD1 (5 bases). Deletions cut 0 bases from V and 3 bases from J, with 18 bases between. Germline assignment: CDR1 MNHEY and CDR2 SMNVEV (reference sequence). The CDR3 extends over 17 amino acids. Here the CDR3 DNA reads TGTGCCAGCAGTTTATCGGCCCTCCAGGGATTAAACTACGAGCAGTACTTC. This gives the protein CASSLSALQGLNYEQYF.

This rearrangement joins TRBV6-1 to TRBJ2-7; D not certain. V lost 1 base and J 3 bases, leaving 13 bases between the germline ends. The germline CDR1 and CDR2 sequences are MNHNS and SASEGT. The CDR3 extends over 15 amino acids. This CDR3 is CASSEGRGGGYEQYF. In DNA, the CDR3 is TGTGCCAGCAGTGAAGGGCGTGGCGGCGGCTACGAGCAGTACTTC.

This clone is a singleton in its sample. The chain recombines TRBV19 with TRBJ1-6; D may be TRBD1 (6 bases). V shed 1 base and J shed 10 bases, with 14 bases lying between them. CDR1 and CDR2 (germline): LNHDA, SQIVND (reference sequence). The CDR3 runs to 15 residues. The CDR3 region has the DNA TGTGCCAGTAGTATAGGTTTCAGGGGAACGTCACCCCTCCACTTT. This codes for CASSIGFRGTSPLHF.

The chain combines TRBV7-9 with TRBJ2-7, with TRBD1 matching over 7 bases. The CDR3 is 14 amino acids. Germline loops: CDR1 SEHNR, CDR2 FQNEAQ (reference sequence). The ends lost 1 base at V and 7 bases at J; junction bases unmatched: 7. This CDR3 is CASSLDQGVSEQYF. The CDR3, as DNA: TGTGCCAGCAGCTTAGACCAGGGGGTCTCTGAGCAGTACTTC.

This chain connects TRBV18 to TRBJ1-6; 10 positions agree with TRBD1. Germline V gives CDR1 KGHSH, CDR2 LQKENI. This CDR3 spans 16 amino acids. The trim removed 4 bases at V and 2 bases at J, leaving 2 bases unmatched. The CDR3 DNA sequence: TGTGCCAGCTCACTTGGACAGGGGGCCTATAATTCACCCCTCCACTTT. It translates to CASSLGQGAYNSPLHF.

V is TRBV27 and J is TRBJ2-2, with TRBD2 identical over 16 bases. V shed 5 bases and J 6 bases; nucleotides not matched to a gene: 12. The CDR3 is 19 residues long. Germline V CDR1 and CDR2: MNHEY, SMNVEV (reference sequence). The CDR3 region is CASSPHGGGLAGGPGELFF. CDR3 in DNA: TGTGCCAGCAGTCCCCACGGTGGGGGACTAGCGGGGGGGCCCGGGGAGCTGTTTTTT.

The gene calls are TRBV7-2 and TRBJ1-3; D is possibly TRBD1 (6 bases). The germline CDR1 and CDR2 sequences are SGHTA and FQGNSA. V was cut by 6 bases and J by 0 bases, with 15 bases left in between. The CDR3 spans 16 residues. The CDR3 DNA follows: TGTGCCAGCAGACTAGACAGGTCCAACTCTGGAAACACCATATATTTT. Translation: CASRLDRSNSGNTIYF.

As to this clone: The identical CDR3 is also encoded by other nucleotide sequences in the sample. This rearrangement joins TRBV19 to TRBJ2-1; the match to TRBD2 covers 7 bases. There are 15 residues in the CDR3. Germline V gene data show CDR1 as LNHDA and CDR2 as SQIVND (reference sequence). The J segment lost 4 bases and the V segment lost 3 bases, leaving 6 bases of the junction unmatched. DNA of the CDR3: TGTGCCAGTAGTATGGGGTCCGGGGGGTACAATGAGCAGTTCTTC. As protein: CASSMGSGGYNEQFF. The full variable domain, completed using reference TRBV19 and TRBJ2-1, is DGGITQSPKYLFRKEGQNVTLSCEQNLNHDAMYWYRQDPGQGLRLIYYSQIVNDFQKGDIAEGYSVSREKKESFPLTVTSAQKNPTAFYLCASSMGSGGYNEQFFGPGTRLTVL.

This clone was picked up a small number of times. This chain connects TRBV30 to TRBJ1-2, with D possibly TRBD1 on 6 matching bases. This CDR3 has 11 amino acids. Germline loops: CDR1 GTSNPN, CDR2 SVGIG (reference sequence). The V gene lost 4 bases and the J gene lost 6 bases, with 9 bases spanning the gap. The CDR3 protein is CAWNRDDGYTF. The CDR3 nucleotides are TGTGCCTGGAACAGGGATGATGGCTACACCTTC.

The chain couples TRBV4-2 to TRBJ2-7, with 8 bases lining up with TRBD2. There are 15 residues in the CDR3. Germline CDR1 LGHNA, CDR2 YNFKEQ. J lost 1 base, V lost 1 base, and 3 bases had no gene match. The CDR3 region is CASSQGGGGSYEQYF. CDR3 DNA sequence: TGTGCCAGCAGCCAAGGGGGCGGGGGGTCCTACGAGCAGTACTTC.

The CDR3 here is CASSLSMASGGAYEQYF. The CDR3 coding sequence is TGTGCCAGCAGTTTATCTATGGCTAGCGGGGGGGCCTACGAGCAGTACTTC. The V and J genes are TRBV27 and TRBJ2-7; 12 bases agree with TRBD2. After removal of 0 bases from V and 2 bases from J, the junction contained 5 bases not matched to a gene. Germline lookup yields CDR1 MNHEY and CDR2 SMNVEV (reference sequence). CDR3 length equals 17 residues.

The chain employs TRBV27 and TRBJ2-7, with TRBD2 matching 12 bases. Germline-derived CDR1 and CDR2 are MNHEY and SMNVEV (reference sequence). The CDR3 has 14 residues. V trimming: 3 bases; J trimming: 5 bases; junction bases outside the gene matches: 2. For the CDR3, the DNA is TGTGCCAGCAGTTTTACTAGCGGGGGGAACGAGCAGTACTTC. Protein: CASSFTSGGNEQYF.

This clone was observed a few times. The chain couples TRBV30 to TRBJ2-5; TRBD2 agrees at 8 bases. The germline CDR1 and CDR2 sequences are GTSNPN and SVGIG (reference sequence). Losses at the gene ends were 4 bases for V and 3 bases for J; bases not matched to a gene: 10. The CDR3 has 15 amino acids. CDR3 DNA sequence: TGTGCCTGGACCAGAGGGGGACTAGGGGAAGAGACCCAGTACTTC. Its protein is CAWTRGGLGEETQYF. The full variable domain, rest sourced from reference TRBV30 and TRBJ2-5, is SQTIHQWPATLVQPVGSPLSLECTVEGTSNPNLYWYRQAAGRGLQLLFYSVGIGQISSEVPQNLSASRPQDRQFILSSKKLLLSDSGFYLCAWTRGGLGEETQYFGPGTRLLVL.

J is TRBJ2-7 and V is TRBV18; 8 bases match TRBD1. This CDR3 region has 13 residues. In germline, CDR1 is KGHSH, CDR2 LQKENI. V gave up 3 bases and J gave up 5 bases; unmatched junction bases: 3. The CDR3: CASSPTGANEQYF. In DNA, the CDR3 is TGTGCCAGCTCACCGACAGGGGCCAACGAGCAGTACTTC. Full variable domain (rest looked up from reference TRBV18 and TRBJ2-7): NAGVMQNPRHLVRRRGQEARLRCSPMKGHSHVYWYRQLPEEGLKFMVYLQKENIIDESGMPKERFSAEFPKEGPSILRIQQVVRGDSAAYFCASSPTGANEQYFGPGTRLTVT.

The rearrangement joins TRBV6-5 to TRBJ2-7; TRBD2 aligns across 11 bases. The CDR3 has 15 amino acids. The germline gives CDR1 MNHEY, CDR2 SVGAGI. J lost 6 bases, V lost 6 bases, and 10 bases had no gene match. The CDR3 DNA sequence: TGTGCCAGCAGCTCTGGGGCTAGCGGGGGGATCGAGCAGTACTTC. Its protein product is CASSSGASGGIEQYF.

This chain uses TRBV19 with TRBJ2-7, with D maybe TRBD2 (5 bases). CDR1 LNHDA and CDR2 SQIVND come from the germline V gene (reference sequence). V dropped 8 bases and J dropped 0 bases, with 11 bases sitting between them. The CDR3 is 13 amino acids. The CDR3 coding sequence is TGTGCCAGTGAGGATGGGAGCTCCTACGAGCAGTACTTC. Amino acid sequence: CASEDGSSYEQYF.

V and J are TRBV2 and TRBJ1-2, with 7 bases aligning to TRBD1. The ends lost 5 bases at V and 2 bases at J; junction bases unmatched: 8. Germline V gene lookup returns CDR1 SNHLY and CDR2 FYNNEI. The CDR3 has 15 amino acids. CDR3 amino acids: CASSSTTGTNYGYTF. The DNA of the CDR3 is TGTGCCAGCAGTTCCACGACAGGGACAAACTATGGCTACACCTTC.

The chain combines TRBV7-2 with TRBJ2-2, with 8 nucleotides matching TRBD1. The V gene's germline CDR1 is SGHTA and CDR2 FQGNSA. CDR3 length: 14 residues. J lost 6 bases, V lost 5 bases, and 5 bases had no gene match. The CDR3 reads CASSPRGQAGELFF. The CDR3 DNA reads as TGTGCCAGCAGCCCCAGGGGGCAGGCCGGGGAGCTGTTTTTT.

V usage is TRBV28 and J usage is TRBJ2-1; 9 bases line up with TRBD1. From germline, CDR1 is MDHEN and CDR2 SYDVKM. Losses at the gene ends were 4 bases for V and 12 bases for J; bases not matched to a gene: 10. This CDR3 has 14 amino acids. Written as DNA, the CDR3 is TGTGCCAGCAGTTCGCCGGGACAGGGTATGGGGCAGTTCTTC. It encodes CASSSPGQGMGQFF.

The rearrangement uses TRBV5-1 and TRBJ2-5; 9 positions agree with TRBD1. The CDR3 has 16 amino acids. V dropped 3 bases and J dropped 6; count of bases not matched to a gene: 12. The germline V gene has CDR1 SGHRS and CDR2 YFSETQ. This chain's CDR3 is CASSWTETGGGKTQYF. In nucleotides, the CDR3 is TGCGCCAGCAGCTGGACAGAAACAGGGGGCGGGAAGACCCAGTACTTC.

The rearrangement joins TRBV6-6 to TRBJ2-3, with 9 bases aligning to TRBD2. Germline lookup yields CDR1 MNHNY and CDR2 SVGAGI (reference sequence). The junction had 5 bases not matched to a gene; V was cut back by 4 bases and J by 6 bases. The length of the CDR3 is 14 residues. The CDR3 spells CASSSAGGFDTQYF. In DNA form, the CDR3 reads TGTGCCAGCAGTTCGGCGGGGGGGTTCGATACGCAGTATTTT.

The chain is built from TRBV25-1 and TRBJ2-3; 11 positions agree with TRBD2. Germline V lookup: CDR1 MGHDK, CDR2 SYGVNS. CDR3 size: 15 residues. Trimming cost V 7 bases and J 6 bases; bases outside gene matches: 9. Written as DNA, the CDR3 is TGTGCCAGCACTCTTAGCGGGGGGGCCGAGGATACGCAGTATTTT. Its protein product is CASTLSGGAEDTQYF.

V usage is TRBV5-1 and J usage is TRBJ2-5; D possibly corresponds to TRBD2 (6 bases). The V gene lost 0 bases and the J gene lost 5 bases, with 14 bases spanning the gap. This CDR3 comprises 15 residues. Germline values: CDR1 SGHRS, CDR2 YFSETQ. The CDR3 DNA reads TGCGCCAGCAGCTTGGGGCGGGGTGTAGGGGAGACCCAGTACTTC. The encoded protein is CASSLGRGVGETQYF.

The V gene is TRBV6-1, the J gene TRBJ1-5; D possibly corresponds to TRBD1 (6 bases). The V end lost 11 bases, the J end lost 0 bases, and 17 bases lay between the germline ends. This CDR3 has 15 residues. The germline V gene encodes CDR1 MNHNS and CDR2 SASEGT. The chain's CDR3 is CAAEPGVYSNQPQHF. Here the CDR3 DNA reads TGTGCCGCAGAACCAGGGGTATATAGCAATCAGCCCCAGCATTTT.

V is TRBV5-1 and J is TRBJ1-6; 7 bases line up with TRBD1. This CDR3 region has 14 residues. The germline V gene encodes CDR1 SGHRS and CDR2 YFSETQ. The J segment lost 7 bases and the V segment lost 6 bases, leaving 7 bases of the junction unmatched. The CDR3 protein is CASTAGGLNSPLHF. The CDR3 DNA is TGCGCCAGCACCGCAGGGGGTTTAAATTCACCCCTCCACTTT.

This clone was detected only a few times. The gene calls are TRBV7-9 and TRBJ1-1, with 8 bases aligning to TRBD1. V was pared by 3 bases and J by 1 base, with 4 bases of the junction left unmatched. CDR3 size: 15 residues. Germline V gene lookup returns CDR1 SEHNR and CDR2 FQNEAQ (reference sequence). The CDR3 sequence is CASSFPGTGNTEAFF. In nucleotides, the CDR3 is TGTGCCAGCAGCTTCCCCGGGACAGGGAACACTGAAGCTTTCTTT. Drawing the rest from reference TRBV7-9 and TRBJ1-1, the complete variable domain is DTGVSQNPRHKITKRGQNVTFRCDPISEHNRLYWYRQTLGQGPEFLTYFQNEAQLEKSRLLSDRFSAERPKGSFSTLEIQRTEQGDSAMYLCASSFPGTGNTEAFFGQGTRLTVV.